This record looks at one T cell receptor (beta chain) sequence and its context. One junction end does not reproduce the germline sequence, and a read error may be involved. The sample is drawn from a study of blood T cell repertoires in COVID-19. TCRdb's copy holds only in-frame clones and misses some; the assay was immunoSEQ multiplex PCR. The sample shows about 70,000 clones, 85% to 90% of them seen only once. The germline gives CDR1 SGHNT, CDR2 YYREEE (reference sequence). The CDR3 extends over 15 amino acids. Sequences were obtained from peripheral blood. This chain joins TRBV5-4 and TRBJ2-3; maybe TRBD1 (6 bases). The source is a man between 60 and 75 years old with acute or convalescent COVID-19. DNA for the CDR3: TGTGCCAGCAGCTTGGACCAGGGGAGCATAGATACGCAGTATTTT. Translated, it gives CASSLDQGSIDTQYF.